Listed below are T cell receptor beta chains from one sample, sequenced in a study of control samples from healthy donors and cancer patients. Profiled with immunoSEQ multiplex PCR; TCRdb holds only in-frame clones, not every one. The data hold about 95,000 clones, with about 88% observed a single time. Sequencing was performed on blood. Source of these receptors: a woman in her sixties or seventies in good health. The CDR3 runs from the conserved cysteine through the conserved F or W. D genes are given only for firm matches. Size is omitted from some rows. Given values are once, few, many or a class for expanded clones.

clone_size	v_call	j_call	d_call	cdr3_nt	cdr3_aa
-	TRBV24-1	TRBJ2-5	TRBD2	TGTGCCACCAGTGATGTGACTAGCGGGGCAGAGACCCAGTACTTC	CATSDVTSGAETQYF
-	TRBV19	TRBJ2-5	-	TGTGCCAGTAGTAAGGGAGAGACCCAGTACTTC	CASSKGETQYF
-	TRBV5-1	TRBJ1-2	-	TGCGCCAGCAGCCCACATTATTCCGATGGCTACACCTTC	CASSPHYSDGYTF
once	TRBV30	TRBJ2-1	TRBD2	TGTGCCTGGAGAGCTAGCGGGAGGGCCTCAAATGAGCAGTTCTTC	CAWRASGRASNEQFF
few	TRBV27	TRBJ2-7	-	TGTGCCAGCAGTAAACAGGGCAGGTACGAGCAGTACTTC	CASSKQGRYEQYF
-	TRBV5-4	TRBJ2-2	-	TGTGCCAGCAGCTACGACCCGGCGGACACCGGGGAGCTGTTTTTT	CASSYDPADTGELFF
once	TRBV5-5	TRBJ1-1	-	TGTGCCAGCAGCTTAGCGGGGGCGGTGACTGAAGCTTTCTTT	CASSLAGAVTEAFF
-	TRBV4-1	TRBJ1-4	-	TGCGCCAGCAGCCAAGTCCTAATGGGTAATGAAAAACTGTTTTTT	CASSQVLMGNEKLFF
once	TRBV2	TRBJ2-1	TRBD2	TGTGCCAGCAGAAGGACTAGCGGGATTTACAATGAGCAGTTCTTC	CASRRTSGIYNEQFF
-	TRBV18	TRBJ1-2	-	TGTGCCAGCTCACCTGGCACCTATGGCTACACCTTC	CASSPGTYGYTF
-	TRBV11-2	TRBJ2-7	TRBD2	TGTGCCAGCAGCCTCTCCTGGACTAGCGGAATCTACGAGCAGTACTTC	CASSLSWTSGIYEQYF
-	TRBV5-4	TRBJ2-7	-	TGTGCCAGCACCCGAGGGGGACCCGATCCGTACGAGCAGTACTTC	CASTRGGPDPYEQYF
-	TRBV3-1/TRBV3-2	TRBJ1-1	-	TGTGCCAGCAGCCCTCCGACCGGGAGGAACACTGAAGCTTTCTTT	CASSPPTGRNTEAFF
once	TRBV18	TRBJ1-4	-	TGTGCCAGCTCACCAAGCGGACGGTGGGAAAAACTGTTTTTT	CASSPSGRWEKLFF
-	TRBV4-1	TRBJ1-6	-	TGCGCCAGCAGCCAAGAGTTTAGCTCCTATAATTCACCCCTCCACTTT	CASSQEFSSYNSPLHF
-	TRBV20-1	TRBJ2-7	-	TGCAGTGCTGGCGAACAGAAGCAGTACTTC	CSAGEQKQYF
once	TRBV30	TRBJ2-7	TRBD2	TGTGCCTGGAGTAGGACTAGCGGCCTCTACGAGCAGTACTTC	CAWSRTSGLYEQYF
-	TRBV5-1	TRBJ2-1	-	TGCGCCAGCAGCTTGGCGCAGGGGAGCTACAATGAGCAGTTCTTC	CASSLAQGSYNEQFF
-	TRBV19	TRBJ2-3	-	TGTGCCAGTAGTTCCTTCACAGATACGCAGTATTTT	CASSSFTDTQYF
once	TRBV3-1/TRBV3-2	TRBJ2-7	TRBD2	TGTGCCAGCAGCCAAGCCGGGGGGGGGAGATACGAGCAGTACTTC	CASSQAGGGRYEQYF
-	TRBV7-8	TRBJ2-1	-	TGTGCCAGCAGCCCCCTGGGGTCCGCAAGCTCCTACAATGAGCAGTTCTTC	CASSPLGSASSYNEQFF
-	TRBV7-2	TRBJ2-7	-	TGTGCCAGCAGACACACCGGGGGTACCTACGAGCAGTACTTC	CASRHTGGTYEQYF
-	TRBV19	TRBJ2-7	-	TGTGCCAGTAGTATTGCGACCGACTACCGATCCTACGAGCAGTACTTC	CASSIATDYRSYEQYF
-	TRBV6-1	TRBJ1-4	-	TGTGCCAGCAGTGAAGCGCTTATTGGTGAAAAACTGTTTTTT	CASSEALIGEKLFF
-	TRBV28	TRBJ1-1	-	TGTGCCAGCAGTTTACAGGGGTTGAACACTGAAGCTTTCTTT	CASSLQGLNTEAFF
-	TRBV19	TRBJ2-2	-	TGTGCCAGTAGTCAGGACCAGGCGGAGCTGTTTTTT	CASSQDQAELFF
-	TRBV11-2	TRBJ2-7	-	TGTGCCAGCAGACCCTCGGGCCCCCTGGGCTACGAGCAGTACTTC	CASRPSGPLGYEQYF
-	TRBV27	TRBJ1-2	-	TGTGCCAGCAGTTCTAGGGACAAAATCCCCTATGGCTACACCTTC	CASSSRDKIPYGYTF
-	TRBV6-6	TRBJ2-7	-	TGTGCCAGCAGTAGGAACCCGTCCGGGGAGCAGTACTTC	CASSRNPSGEQYF
-	TRBV7-2	TRBJ2-7	-	TGTGCCAGCAGCCCCTATTTCGAGTTATTGACCTACGAGCAGTACTTC	CASSPYFELLTYEQYF
-	TRBV9	TRBJ1-6	-	TGTGCCAGCAGCGAGTCCCCCTATAATTCACCCCTCCACTTT	CASSESPYNSPLHF
-	TRBV19	TRBJ2-7	TRBD1	TGTGCCAGTAGTACGGGGACAGAAGCCTCCTACGAGCAGTACTTC	CASSTGTEASYEQYF
-	TRBV2	TRBJ2-1	-	TGTGCCAGCAGCCTTCGGTCGCCTCAAGGGTTGGGGGACAATGAGCAGTTCTTC	CASSLRSPQGLGDNEQFF
-	TRBV5-1	TRBJ2-1	TRBD2	TGCGCCAGCAGCTCGGGACTAGCGGGTAACACCTACAATGAGCAGTTCTTC	CASSSGLAGNTYNEQFF
-	TRBV11-2	TRBJ2-5	TRBD2	TGTGCCAGCAGCTTACAGGGAGGGATCCAAGAGACCCAGTACTTC	CASSLQGGIQETQYF
-	TRBV19	TRBJ1-1	TRBD1	TGTGCCAGTAGTCCGGACAGGTGGGACACTGAAGCTTTCTTT	CASSPDRWDTEAFF
-	TRBV5-4	TRBJ2-5	-	TGTGCCAGCAGCTTAGGCGGGACCCAAGAGACCCAGTACTTC	CASSLGGTQETQYF
-	TRBV4-1	TRBJ1-3	-	TGCGCCAGCAGCCAAGTGACAGCTGGAAACACCATATATTTT	CASSQVTAGNTIYF
-	TRBV27	TRBJ2-5	-	TGTGCCAGCAGTTTAGGGGTCCCTGTGGGAGAGACCCAGTACTTC	CASSLGVPVGETQYF
-	TRBV6-4	TRBJ2-3	TRBD2	TGTGCCAGCAGTGAAGAAGGGACTAGAAATTTAGGCGGTACGCAGTATTTT	CASSEEGTRNLGGTQYF
-	TRBV7-9	TRBJ2-7	-	TGTGCCAGCAGCCAGGACGGCCACTACGAGCAGTACTTC	CASSQDGHYEQYF
-	TRBV12-3/TRBV12-4	TRBJ1-1	-	TGTGCCAGCGAGCGGACCAGTATACCACCAAGATTCTTT	CASERTSIPPRFF
-	TRBV6-1	TRBJ1-2	-	TGTGCCAGCAGTGAGCGGGCCCATGGCCCGTATGGCTACACCTTC	CASSERAHGPYGYTF
-	TRBV7-9	TRBJ1-4	TRBD1	TGTGCCAGCAGCCAAGGGACAGGGGTCTCTAATGAAAAACTGTTTTTT	CASSQGTGVSNEKLFF
-	TRBV6-6	TRBJ1-1	TRBD1	TGTGCCAGTACAGGGGACACTGAAGCTTTCTTT	CASTGDTEAFF
-	TRBV2	TRBJ2-5	TRBD2	TGTGCCAGCAGTGGGGGGTATAGCGGGGGCCCGTACTTC	CASSGGYSGGPYF
-	TRBV9	TRBJ2-1	-	TGTGCCAGCAGCGTAGATATCTCCTACAATGAGCAGTTCTTC	CASSVDISYNEQFF
-	TRBV3-1/TRBV3-2	TRBJ1-2	TRBD1	TGTGCCAGCAGCACCCGGACAGGGACCAATGGCTACACCTTC	CASSTRTGTNGYTF
-	TRBV11-3	TRBJ2-1	TRBD2	TGTGCCAGCACCCCCCGGGGACTAGCGGGTTACAATGAGCAGTTCTTC	CASTPRGLAGYNEQFF
once	TRBV28	TRBJ1-5	-	TGTGCCAGCAGTTCCTACGACGTAATAGGCAATCAGCCCCAGCATTTT	CASSSYDVIGNQPQHF
-	TRBV7-9	TRBJ1-4	-	TGTGCCAGCAGCTTGGGAGGAACTAATGAAAAACTGTTTTTT	CASSLGGTNEKLFF
-	TRBV9	TRBJ2-7	TRBD2	TGTGCCAGCAGCGGAGGGACTAGCGGGGAATACGAGCAGTACTTC	CASSGGTSGEYEQYF
-	TRBV30	TRBJ1-1	TRBD1	TGTGCCTCGTCCCGGGACAGGGGAGCTGAAGCTTTCTTT	CASSRDRGAEAFF